Below, 17 T cell receptor beta chains from the same sample are listed, as sequenced in a study of blood T cell repertoires in COVID-19. Some clones are missing from TCRdb's copy, which holds only in-frame ones; the method was immunoSEQ multiplex PCR. This sample has hundreds of thousands of clones; around 85% occur once, and the top ten carry 6.5% to 9.5%. What was sequenced was PBMCs or T cells enriched from blood (not recorded which). These receptors all come from a woman in her sixties or seventies who had recovered from COVID-19.

This clone occurred once. The CDR3 DNA sequence: TGTGCCAGCAAAACGACAGATAACTATGGCTACACCTTC. Protein product: CASKTTDNYGYTF. V and J are TRBV6-6 and TRBJ1-2, with D perhaps matching TRBD1 (5 bases). Germline values: CDR1 MNHNY, CDR2 SVGAGI (reference sequence). The V end lost 7 bases, the J end lost 1 base, and 10 bases lay between the germline ends. The CDR3 contains 13 residues.

The gene calls are TRBV6-6 and TRBJ2-3; 8 bases line up with TRBD2. V shed 5 bases, J shed 0 bases, and the junction held 7 bases outside the gene matches. CDR3 size: 16 residues. CDR1 and CDR2 (germline): MNHNY, SVGAGI (reference sequence). Written as DNA, the CDR3 is TGTGCCAGCAGTGTGCTAGCGGGCCCTAGCACAGATACGCAGTATTTT. Protein sequence: CASSVLAGPSTDTQYF.

A single count supports this clone. V is TRBV23-1 and J is TRBJ1-2; D ambiguous. TRBV23-1 is reported as an ORF; its role is uncertain. This CDR3 has 12 residues. Between the trimmed V and J ends, which lost 7 bases and 5 bases, there was a span of 11 bases. CDR3 region: CASKRHLYGYTF. The DNA for the CDR3 is TGCGCCAGCAAACGACACTTATATGGCTACACCTTC.

The chain has TRBV10-3 and TRBJ1-2; TRBD1 matches at 7 bases. J was trimmed by 6 bases and V by 0 bases; bases with no gene match: 4. CDR1 is ENHRY and CDR2 is SYGVKD in the germline V gene. The CDR3 loop spans 14 amino acids. This CDR3 reads CAISESLQGNGYTF. The CDR3 bases are TGTGCCATCAGTGAGTCGTTACAGGGGAATGGCTACACCTTC.

This clone was seen just once. This chain links TRBV7-2 with TRBJ1-6; D gene ambiguous. Trimming took 3 bases from V and 6 from J, leaving 9 bases between them. This CDR3 contains 14 residues. Germline CDR1 SGHTA, CDR2 FQGNSA. The CDR3 here is CASSFQAVNSPLHF. The CDR3 nucleotides read TGTGCCAGCAGCTTTCAGGCTGTTAATTCACCCCTCCACTTT. Supplemented by reference TRBV7-2 and TRBJ1-6, the full variable domain reads GAGVSQSPSNKVTEKGKDVELRCDPISGHTALYWYRQSLGQGLEFLIYFQGNSAPDKSGLPSDRFSAERTGGSVSTLTIQRTQQEDSAVYLCASSFQAVNSPLHFGNGTRLTVT.

The V and J genes are TRBV2 and TRBJ2-3; TRBD2 agrees at 15 bases. In germline, CDR1 is SNHLY, CDR2 FYNNEI. The CDR3 has 14 amino acids. V shed 7 bases and J 7 bases; nucleotides not matched to a gene: 3. CDR3 DNA: TGTGCCAGCAAGGGACTAGCGGGGGGAAATACGCAGTATTTT. Protein sequence: CASKGLAGGNTQYF.

CDR3 protein: CASSVGWDILNTEAFF. The CDR3 coding sequence is TGTGCCAGCAGCGTAGGTTGGGACATCCTGAACACTGAAGCTTTCTTT. The genes are TRBV9 and TRBJ1-1, with D maybe TRBD1 (6 bases). The V gene's germline CDR1 is SGDLS and CDR2 YYNGEE. The CDR3 has 16 amino acids. V lost 0 bases to trimming and J lost 0 bases, with 12 bases between them.

The gene calls are TRBV5-4 and TRBJ1-4; D is ambiguous. The CDR3 is made up of 14 amino acids. Germline V CDR1 and CDR2: SGHNT, YYREEE (reference sequence). V lost 3 bases and J 6 bases, leaving 12 bases between the germline ends. CDR3 sequence reads: CASSSRGGDEKLFF. DNA of the CDR3: TGTGCCAGCAGCTCCCGAGGTGGAGATGAAAAACTGTTTTTT.

In this sample, this clone turned up a few times. The chain links TRBV2 to TRBJ1-1; D uncertain. V was cut by 6 bases and J by 0 bases, with 8 bases left in between. This CDR3 contains 13 residues. Germline-derived CDR1 and CDR2 are SNHLY and FYNNEI. DNA for the CDR3: TGTGCCAGCAGGCGCCTATTGAACACTGAAGCTTTCTTT. Translated, it gives CASRRLLNTEAFF.

The chain joins TRBV2 to TRBJ2-4; D call uncertain. Germline CDR1 and CDR2: SNHLY and FYNNEI. The CDR3 consists of 13 residues. V lost 7 bases and J lost 5, with 12 bases in between. The CDR3 loop reads CASTAPSENIQYF. CDR3 DNA sequence: TGTGCCAGCACAGCCCCGAGCGAAAACATTCAGTACTTC.

The V gene is TRBV29-1, the J gene TRBJ2-1; TRBD2 might be the D (6 bases). The germline V gene encodes CDR1 SQVTM and CDR2 ANQGSEA. This CDR3 is 14 amino acids long. Deletions cut 4 bases from V and 0 bases from J, with 10 bases between. The CDR3 coding sequence is TGCAGCGTTGGGAGGGCCAGCTCCTACAATGAGCAGTTCTTC. As protein: CSVGRASSYNEQFF.

The J gene is TRBJ1-1, the V gene TRBV29-1, with a possible D match to TRBD1 (6 bases). V lost 0 bases, J lost 1 base, and 18 bases lay in between. The germline CDR1 and CDR2 sequences are SQVTM and ANQGSEA. The CDR3 has 17 amino acids. The CDR3 here is CSVEEYREGRRNTEAFF. Here the CDR3 DNA reads TGCAGCGTTGAAGAATACAGGGAAGGCAGAAGGAACACTGAAGCTTTCTTT.

The chain uses TRBV2 and TRBJ2-2, with D possibly matching TRBD2 (6 bases). Trimming cost V 5 bases and J 5 bases, with 12 bases left between them. The CDR3 has 14 residues. CDR1 SNHLY and CDR2 FYNNEI come from the germline V gene. The CDR3 spells CASSSGAGTGELFF. In nucleotides, the CDR3 is TGTGCCAGCAGTTCTGGGGCGGGGACCGGGGAGCTGTTTTTT.

This chain joins TRBV2 and TRBJ1-4; 12 positions match TRBD1. The CDR3 consists of 16 residues. CDR1 and CDR2 (germline): SNHLY, FYNNEI. J lost 6 bases, V lost 5 bases, and 7 bases had no gene match. CDR3 region: CASSPGQGARDEKLFF. CDR3 DNA sequence: TGTGCCAGCAGTCCGGGACAGGGGGCGAGGGATGAAAAACTGTTTTTT.

The CDR3 here is CASSKDRGYDGYTF. CDR3 DNA sequence: TGTGCCAGTAGTAAGGACAGGGGCTATGATGGCTACACCTTC. The chain combines TRBV19 with TRBJ1-2; TRBD1 aligns across 9 bases. This CDR3 has 14 residues. The V segment lost 4 bases and the J segment 6 bases; nucleotides outside the gene matches: 6. Germline V gives CDR1 LNHDA, CDR2 SQIVND (reference sequence).

The chain couples TRBV7-2 to TRBJ1-2; a weak D match, TRBD1 (5 bases). Between the trimmed V and J ends, which lost 1 base and 3 bases, there was a span of 9 bases. The CDR3 is 14 residues long. Germline V gene lookup returns CDR1 SGHTA and CDR2 FQGNSA. This chain's CDR3 is CASSLGQGDYGYTF. In nucleotides, the CDR3 is TGTGCCAGCAGCTTAGGGCAGGGCGACTATGGCTACACCTTC.

J is TRBJ1-2 and V is TRBV3-1 (or the pseudogene TRBV3-2); D may be TRBD1 (5 bases). The germline V gene encodes CDR1 LGHDT and CDR2 YNNKEL (reference sequence). This CDR3 comprises 14 residues. V lost 1 base and J lost 5, with 11 bases in between. CDR3 sequence reads: CASSQANAGYGYTF. The CDR3 DNA is TGTGCCAGCAGCCAAGCAAATGCAGGGTATGGCTACACCTTC.